This record concerns one T cell receptor (beta chain) sequence. Germline CDR1 is SGHNT and CDR2 is YENEEA. The CDR3 consists of 15 residues. The trim removed 5 bases at V and 0 bases at J, leaving 2 bases unmatched. Authors' data handling: It was from reference gene primer amplification that nucleated cell counts were estimated. The table came from immunoSEQ multiplex PCR; TCRdb's copy has only in-frame clones and leaves some out. D and trimming were read from the DNA, whereas the V and J calls and clone size are those reported in that table. This table holds about 270,000 clones, around 90% found once. This entry comes from a study of blood T cell repertoires in COVID-19. About the study: Both acute and convalescent COVID-19 samples were obtained from the United States, Italy and Spain. From T cells, B-cell-depleted T cells, or PBMCs came the material, which was cDNA or gDNA.

The receptor was isolated from a man between 60 and 75 years old who had recovered from COVID-19. Sequencing input: peripheral blood. The V call is TRBV11-3, the J call TRBJ2-2; TRBD2 aligns across 8 bases. CDR3: CASSAGLANTGELFF. CDR3 bases: TGTGCCAGCAGCGCGGGACTAGCGAACACCGGGGAGCTGTTTTTT.